A selection of T cell receptor beta chains follows, all from one sample in a study of blood T cells in healthy people across ages. MiXCR, applied by TCRdb to the 5' RACE reads, yields one record per CDR3 protein. Of 580,000 or so distinct CDR3 sequences in the sample, around half were seen once. The material sequenced was blood. The receptors here all came from an elderly man in good health. Each CDR3 is given with its conserved first and last residue. Each record gives: clone size, D gene, J gene, V gene, CDR3 DNA, CDR3 protein. A D gene is named only where the DNA matches it firmly. Only some rows state a clone size, as once, few, many or a class for expanded clones.

size: .; D: .; J: TRBJ2-1; V: TRBV13; DNA: TGTGCCAGCAGCTCCCCGGCTCGGAGCTCCTACAATGAGCAGTTCTTC; CDR3: CASSSPARSSYNEQFF
size: .; D: TRBD1; J: TRBJ1-1; V: TRBV6-6; DNA: TGTGCCAGCAGCCGGGAGGGGGCCGGCCCGTCGCCCACTGAAGCTTTCTTT; CDR3: CASSREGAGPSPTEAFF
size: .; D: TRBD2; J: TRBJ2-1; V: TRBV7-2; DNA: TGTGCCAGCAGCTCTAGCGGGGGGGCCAGGGAGCAGTTCTTC; CDR3: CASSSSGGAREQFF
size: .; D: .; J: TRBJ2-3; V: TRBV10-3; DNA: TGTGCCTGCCGCTTCGGGGTTGGGACAGATACGCAGTATTTT; CDR3: CACRFGVGTDTQYF
size: .; D: .; J: TRBJ2-5; V: TRBV29-1; DNA: TGCAACACAGGACAGAACCAAGAGACCCAGTACTTC; CDR3: CNTGQNQETQYF
size: few; D: .; J: TRBJ2-7; V: TRBV28; DNA: TGTGCCAGCAGTTTGGAGGGACGAGGGCAGTACTTC; CDR3: CASSLEGRGQYF
size: .; D: TRBD2; J: TRBJ2-1; V: TRBV5-1; DNA: TGCGCCAGCAGCTTGGCCAGGTCGGGGGGGCAGGATAAGCAGTTCTTC; CDR3: CASSLARSGGQDKQFF
size: many; D: TRBD1; J: TRBJ2-3; V: TRBV12-3/TRBV12-4; DNA: TGTGCCAGCAGAGATACAGGGGGCACAGATACGCAGTATTTT; CDR3: CASRDTGGTDTQYF
size: few; D: .; J: TRBJ2-5; V: TRBV10-3; DNA: TGTGCCATCAGTGAAGTAGAGACCCAGTACTTC; CDR3: CAISEVETQYF
size: few; D: .; J: TRBJ2-7; V: TRBV27; DNA: TGTGCCAGCAGTTCCCCAGTCAGGATGGGGATCGGATACGAGCAGTACTTC; CDR3: CASSSPVRMGIGYEQYF
size: .; D: TRBD1; J: TRBJ2-7; V: TRBV28; DNA: TGTGCCAGCAAGTGGGGACAGGGACCATACGAGCAGTACTTC; CDR3: CASKWGQGPYEQYF
size: few; D: TRBD1; J: TRBJ2-7; V: TRBV6-2/TRBV6-3; DNA: TGTGCCAGCAGTTACCAGCTCAGCCCTCAGGGGGTTGAGGACGAGCAGTACTTC; CDR3: CASSYQLSPQGVEDEQYF
size: .; D: TRBD1; J: TRBJ2-7; V: TRBV27; DNA: TGTGCCAGCAGGGCCCGACAGGGGTTCTACGAGCAGTACTTC; CDR3: CASRARQGFYEQYF
size: .; D: TRBD1; J: TRBJ1-6; V: TRBV12-3/TRBV12-4; DNA: TGTGCCAGCAGTTTAGCTCCCGGGACAGGGGTTAGGTCACCCCTCCACTTT; CDR3: CASSLAPGTGVRSPLHF
size: many; D: .; J: TRBJ2-5; V: TRBV5-1; DNA: TGCGCCAGCAGCTTGGAAGGGGTTTCGGGGCGAGAGACCCAGTACTTC; CDR3: CASSLEGVSGRETQYF
size: .; D: .; J: TRBJ1-1; V: TRBV29-1; DNA: TGCAGCGTTCTTCGACAGAAGAACACTGAAGCTTTCTTT; CDR3: CSVLRQKNTEAFF
size: few; D: .; J: TRBJ2-1; V: TRBV6-6; DNA: TGTGCCAGCAGTACACCACTACGACCTGGGTCCTACAATGAGCAGTTCTTC; CDR3: CASSTPLRPGSYNEQFF
size: .; D: TRBD1; J: TRBJ1-2; V: TRBV20-1; DNA: TGCAGTGTCCCATGGACAGGGAGGTATGGCTACACCTTC; CDR3: CSVPWTGRYGYTF
size: .; D: .; J: TRBJ2-6; V: TRBV7-9; DNA: TGTGCCAGCAGCCCCGGACGGAGGATACTCTCTAGGGCCAACGTCCTGACTTTC; CDR3: CASSPGRRILSRANVLTF
size: .; D: .; J: TRBJ1-5; V: TRBV4-3; DNA: TGCGCCAGCAGCGGGACAATTTTAGATCAGCCCCAGCATTTT; CDR3: CASSGTILDQPQHF
size: .; D: TRBD2; J: TRBJ2-7; V: TRBV29-1; DNA: TGCAGCGTTGATGGCACTAGCGGAAGCGAGCAGTACTTC; CDR3: CSVDGTSGSEQYF
size: .; D: TRBD1; J: TRBJ2-3; V: TRBV7-9; DNA: TGTGCCAGCGGGTGGACAGGGGACAATACGCAGTATTTT; CDR3: CASGWTGDNTQYF
size: few; D: .; J: TRBJ2-1; V: TRBV7-9; DNA: TGTGCCAGCAGCCAGCCGCCAGGGGAAGGGGGATCGTACAATGAGCAGTTCTTC; CDR3: CASSQPPGEGGSYNEQFF
size: .; D: .; J: TRBJ1-1; V: TRBV7-2; DNA: TGTGCCAGCAGCTGGGGGGGGGTAAACACTGAAGCTTTCTTT; CDR3: CASSWGGVNTEAFF
size: .; D: .; J: TRBJ2-7; V: TRBV6-2/TRBV6-3; DNA: TGTGCCAGCAGAAGCGCCTCGTACGAGCAGTACTTC; CDR3: CASRSASYEQYF
size: .; D: .; J: TRBJ1-2; V: TRBV20-1; DNA: TGCAGTGCTAATCACGGCGGGGCCGCAGGGGGCTACACCTTC; CDR3: CSANHGGAAGGYTF
size: few; D: TRBD2; J: TRBJ2-3; V: TRBV24-1; DNA: TGTGCCACCAGTGACCCGCGACTAGCGGGAGTCAATTCAGATACGCAGTATTTT; CDR3: CATSDPRLAGVNSDTQYF
size: .; D: .; J: TRBJ2-2; V: TRBV18; DNA: TGTGCCAGCTCACCACCAGTAAGGTTCAACACCGGGGAGCTGTTTTTT; CDR3: CASSPPVRFNTGELFF
size: few; D: .; J: TRBJ1-5; V: TRBV6-2/TRBV6-3; DNA: TGTGCCAGCAGTTACGGAGGCCACCCGAGGGGGCCCCAGCATTTT; CDR3: CASSYGGHPRGPQHF
size: .; D: .; J: TRBJ1-4; V: TRBV29-1; DNA: TGCAGCGTTGAGGCTAATGAAAAACTGTTTTTT; CDR3: CSVEANEKLFF
size: .; D: .; J: TRBJ2-7; V: TRBV28; DNA: TGTGCCAGCAGGGACAGCCACTTAAGCCCCTACGAGCAGTACTTC; CDR3: CASRDSHLSPYEQYF
size: .; D: TRBD1; J: TRBJ2-1; V: TRBV7-6; DNA: TGTGCCAGCAGCTTAGCGGGACAGGGATTGAATGAGCAGTTCTTC; CDR3: CASSLAGQGLNEQFF
size: .; D: .; J: TRBJ2-1; V: TRBV13; DNA: TGTGCCAGCAGCCTCACTGCAGGGGCCTGTGAGCAGTTCTTC; CDR3: CASSLTAGACEQFF
size: few; D: .; J: TRBJ1-1; V: TRBV7-9; DNA: TGTGCCAGCAGCTCTGCCACCTACACTGAAGCTTTCTTT; CDR3: CASSSATYTEAFF
size: .; D: TRBD1; J: TRBJ1-1; V: TRBV29-1; DNA: TGCAGCGTTGACAGGGGGGGGAGCACTGAAGCTTTCTTT; CDR3: CSVDRGGSTEAFF
size: .; D: .; J: TRBJ1-2; V: TRBV20-1; DNA: TGCAGTACCCCTTCTCTGGTCCGGAGGAGGTCAGACTATGGCTACACCTTC; CDR3: CSTPSLVRRRSDYGYTF
size: few; D: .; J: TRBJ2-1; V: TRBV7-9; DNA: TGTGCCAGCAGAAGGAAGGTCAGGTCCTACAATGAGCAGTTCTTC; CDR3: CASRRKVRSYNEQFF
size: .; D: .; J: TRBJ2-5; V: TRBV2; DNA: TGTGCCAGCACCGAAGAGGAGACCCAGTACTTC; CDR3: CASTEEETQYF
size: few; D: .; J: TRBJ1-4; V: TRBV7-9; DNA: TGTGCCAGCAGCTATTATTCGAGTGCAACTAATGAAAAACTGTTTTTT; CDR3: CASSYYSSATNEKLFF
size: many; D: .; J: TRBJ2-5; V: TRBV5-1; DNA: TGTGCCAGCAGCTTAGTGGGGGGAGAAGAGACCCAGTACTTC; CDR3: CASSLVGGEETQYF
size: few; D: TRBD1; J: TRBJ2-7; V: TRBV6-2/TRBV6-3; DNA: TGTGCCAGCGGCGTGACAGGGCTTCCCTACGAGCAGTACTTC; CDR3: CASGVTGLPYEQYF
size: .; D: .; J: TRBJ1-3; V: TRBV7-2; DNA: TGTGCCAGCAGCGAGTACCAGGGTTTCGGAAACACCATATATTTT; CDR3: CASSEYQGFGNTIYF
size: few; D: TRBD1; J: TRBJ2-3; V: TRBV5-1; DNA: TGCGCCAGCAGCTTGCAGGGACAGGGGGCGACAGATACGCAGTATTTT; CDR3: CASSLQGQGATDTQYF
size: .; D: TRBD2; J: TRBJ2-1; V: TRBV20-1; DNA: TGCAGTGCTAGAACTCCGGCGGGGGACAATGAGCAGTTCTTC; CDR3: CSARTPAGDNEQFF
size: .; D: .; J: TRBJ1-5; V: TRBV20-1; DNA: TGCAGTGCTAGCCCGGGGGGCAATCAGCCCCAGCATTTT; CDR3: CSASPGGNQPQHF